This entry concerns a single T cell receptor beta chain. In its sample, this clonotype was seen many times. The clone's antigen remains unknown. No much larger clone is present one base from it, and per-base qualities are unavailable. The germline V gene specifies SGHTA as CDR1 and FQGNSA as CDR2. V loses 1 base of germline sequence and J loses 0 bases, and the interval between the two ends is 7 bases. From the cysteine through the phenylalanine, the CDR3 covers 14 amino acids. The CDR3 DNA has 42 bases and is translated from base 1. Library method: RACE. TCRdb lists the instrument as NextSeq 500. Library preparation attached unique molecular identifiers to individual cDNA molecules for quantitative, reproducible TCR counting. For every blood RNA sample, sequencing covered both the TCR alpha and TCR beta chains. Turning to the authors' computational methods: The median number of TCRs per sample was roughly 100,000, ranging from about 23,224 to 750,000. The Decombinator software suite was used to annotate V, J and CDR3 in the TCR reads. To make PS versus PT1 abundance plots, every sample was subsampled to the same number of TCRs (28,000). TCRs were defined as expanded if absent before sensitization and observed at least eight times at the 2-week time point. TCRdb's own reprocessing of the public reads used fastp at Q25 and MiXCR and kept productive beta chains. Records with the same CDR3 protein are collapsed into one entry carrying the most frequent genes and DNA. The V and J calls come from TCRdb's annotation, not from the publication. The sample has tens of thousands of distinct CDR3 sequences on record, about 10% of them singletons. The leading ten clones occupy 4.5% to 5% of the sample.

The record originates from a study of human T cells and chemical hapten exposure (dated by TCRdb to about 2021). Broadly, across the study: For sensitization, 2% DPC in acetone was applied to a 2 cm by 2 cm area of upper inner arm skin. Weekly therapeutic DPC doses were additionally applied to the scalp of patients throughout the approximately 25-week study period. Patch tests used Finn chambers with 0.01% DPC on the upper back, scored after 6 days by International Contact Dermatitis Research Group standards. Alopecia areata with under or over 50% scalp involvement, alopecia totalis and alopecia universalis were represented in the patient cohort, which was mostly female. Libraries were pooled for sequencing, and per-sample TCR yields varied mainly because of small differences in library volumes within the pool. In alopecia patients, the study followed how the peripheral blood TCR repertoire changed in vivo over primary and secondary sensitization to diphenylcyclopropenone (DPC), a hapten. Patient blood was sampled pre-sensitization (week 0) and at 2, 6 and about 24 weeks after DPC sensitization. Blood for TCR sequencing was provided by twenty-nine alopecia patients at one to four time points (pre-sensitization, 2, 6 and 24 weeks).

On the study overall, not on this receptor specifically: Patch test score was positively correlated with the number of PT1 expanded TCRs, with significance at thresholds 8, 16 and 32 but not at 4. All patients had alopecia, a presumed autoimmune disease, so their immune response might differ from that of healthy individuals. Significantly more large CDR3 similarity clusters were formed by expanded TCRs than by pre-sensitization or healthy control sets, consistent with antigen-driven responses. Repeated subsampling changed both the strength of the expansion versus patch-test correlation and the threshold at which the correlation became significant. No change with DPC sensitization was found in the number of TCRs above 1 in 1000 frequency, and no evidence of global repertoire structure alterations was found.

The time point tag for this specimen amounts to: patch test 2, 6 weeks after DPC sensitization. According to the study, the label for this sample's treatment or condition signals: therapeutic diphenylcyclopropenone sensitization with weekly scalp DPC. Blood at each patch-test visit was drawn before the patch test was applied. Patients were considered eligible if aged 18 to 70, diagnosed with alopecia and deemed suitable for DPC therapy, and patients were excluded if pregnant. Total RNA was extracted from unfractionated whole blood that had been collected in Tempus Blood RNA tubes. The material sequenced was whole blood, taken in connection with sensitization to the hapten diphenylcyclopropenone (DPC). This TCR was recovered from a woman aged 50 to 60 with alopecia areata. Some clones in this sample may be carry-over from other donors' samples. This sequence uses TRBV7-2 and TRBJ2-7, with an unclear D gene assignment. CDR3 sequence: CASSLVHDSYEQYF. In nucleotides, the sequence is TGTGCCAGCAGCTTAGTTCACGACTCCTACGAGCAGTACTTC.